This passage covers 15 T cell receptor beta chains from one sample sequenced in a study of shared clonotypes between healthy human individuals. TCRdb's copy holds only in-frame clones and misses some; the assay was immunoSEQ multiplex PCR. Of under 300,000 clones listed, approximately 70% are singletons. The sequenced sample was memory CD4+ T cells sorted from blood. Described subset: CD45RA-negative fraction. The receptors shown here come from a man aged 25-40 years in good health.

The chain combines TRBV7-2 with TRBJ1-1; D is unclear. The CDR3 is 13 amino acids. Germline V gene lookup returns CDR1 SGHTA and CDR2 FQGNSA. The ends were cut back, 2 bases at V and 12 bases at J, with 16 bases in the middle. CDR3 sequence: CASSLKGSSRTFF. CDR3 coding DNA: TGTGCCAGCAGCTTAAAGGGAAGTAGCCGAACTTTCTTT.

The J gene is TRBJ2-3, the V gene TRBV9, with 8 positions matching TRBD2. The CDR3 sequence is 16 residues long. V lost 0 bases, J lost 6 bases, and 9 bases stayed unmatched. The germline gives CDR1 SGDLS, CDR2 YYNGEE. Written as DNA, the CDR3 is TGTGCCAGCAGCGTAGGCAGCGGGAGTAGTGTGGATACGCAGTATTTT. Amino acids: CASSVGSGSSVDTQYF.

J is TRBJ2-4 and V is TRBV9, with D possibly being TRBD2 (5 bases). The CDR3 spans 14 residues. Per germline, CDR1 SGDLS and CDR2 YYNGEE. Trimming pared 6 bases from V and 9 bases from J, leaving 19 bases between. The CDR3 spells CASTYLGARAIQYF. The CDR3, as DNA: TGTGCCAGCACCTACTTGGGCGCGAGGGCCATTCAGTACTTC. The full variable domain, its missing parts supplied by reference TRBV9 and TRBJ2-4, is DSGVTQTPKHLITATGQRVTLRCSPRSGDLSVYWYQQSLDQGLQFLIQYYNGEERAKGNILERFSAQQFPDLHSELNLSSLELGDSALYFCASTYLGARAIQYFGAGTRLSVL.

In its sample, this clone was seen a few times. The gene calls are TRBV6-5 and TRBJ1-2; 11 bases align to TRBD1. This CDR3 is built from 15 residues. Trimming cost V 6 bases and J 7 bases; bases outside gene matches: 10. CDR1 and CDR2 from the germline V gene are MNHEY and SVGAGI. The CDR3 region has the DNA TGTGCCAGCAGAACTGCCGGGACAGGGGGATTTGGCTACACCTTC. This encodes CASRTAGTGGFGYTF.

In this sample, this clone turned up a few times. This sequence joins TRBV11-2 and TRBJ2-3, with TRBD1 matching over 8 bases. CDR1 and CDR2 from the germline V gene are SGHAT and FQNNGV. Losses at the gene ends were 4 bases for V and 4 bases for J; bases not matched to a gene: 10. The CDR3 loop spans 16 amino acids. The DNA of the CDR3 is TGTGCCAGCAGCTATTGGACAGGGAGCTTCGCAGATACGCAGTATTTT. It yields the protein CASSYWTGSFADTQYF.

This clone has just a few counts. The V gene is TRBV7-8, the J gene TRBJ2-7; D possibly corresponds to TRBD2 (6 bases). The CDR3 has 19 amino acids. Germline V gene sequence: CDR1 SGHVS, CDR2 FQNEAQ. V lost 0 bases and J 4 bases, leaving 25 bases between the germline ends. The CDR3 spells CASSLADPGGSPSSYEQYF. DNA of the CDR3: TGTGCCAGCAGCTTAGCGGACCCCGGAGGGTCCCCTTCAAGTTACGAGCAGTACTTC.

This chain links TRBV28 with TRBJ2-7, with 9 bases fitting TRBD2. This CDR3 comprises 17 residues. Germline CDR1 MDHEN, CDR2 SYDVKM. V trimming: 3 bases; J trimming: 5 bases; junction bases outside the gene matches: 14. CDR3 nucleotide sequence: TGTGCCAGCAGTTTGGTTCTGAGTAGCGGGAGCTACCACGAGCAGTACTTC. This translates into CASSLVLSSGSYHEQYF.

This clone was recorded at least ten times. The same CDR3 arises from other DNA sequences in this sample as well. This sequence joins TRBV4-3 and TRBJ2-2; either TRBD1 or TRBD2 may fit D (6 bases each). The CDR3 is 16 residues long. V was cut by 4 bases and J by 4 bases, with 16 bases left in between. Germline CDR1 and CDR2: LGHNA and YSLEER. The CDR3 nucleotides are TGCGCCAGCAGCCTGAAGGGTGGAGGGGGCACCGGGGAGCTGTTTTTT. This translates into CASSLKGGGGTGELFF.

The chain combines TRBV15 with TRBJ1-1; D not resolved. The CDR3 totals 13 residues. V lost 6 bases, J lost 1 base, and 9 bases lay in between. Per germline, CDR1 LNHNV and CDR2 YYDKDF (reference sequence). The CDR3 spells CATRKSQNTEAFF. CDR3 DNA: TGTGCCACCAGGAAATCACAGAACACTGAAGCTTTCTTT.

CDR3 amino acids: CASSPTDLSYNEQFF. The CDR3 coding sequence is TGCGCCAGCAGCCCCACTGATCTCTCCTACAATGAGCAGTTCTTC. The V call is TRBV5-1, the J call TRBJ2-1; D not certain. The CDR3 contains 15 residues. The germline V gene has CDR1 SGHRS and CDR2 YFSETQ. Trimming shortened V by 4 bases and J by 0 bases, and 11 bases separated the two germline ends.

V usage is TRBV18 and J usage is TRBJ2-7, with D perhaps matching TRBD1 (5 bases). V was clipped by 4 bases and J by 3 bases, with 13 bases between them. Germline V gives CDR1 KGHSH, CDR2 LQKENI. This CDR3 has 14 amino acids. CDR3 sequence reads: CASSRGARNYEQYF. In DNA form, the CDR3 reads TGTGCCAGCTCACGGGGCGCCCGAAACTACGAGCAGTACTTC.

The chain has TRBV7-3 and TRBJ2-1; no definite D call. Per germline, CDR1 SGHTA and CDR2 FQGTGA. The CDR3 totals 11 residues. The germline V and J ends were trimmed by 6 bases and 9 bases, with 9 bases remaining between them. The CDR3 sequence is CASSTGGEQFF. The DNA of the CDR3 is TGTGCCAGCAGTACTGGTGGTGAGCAGTTCTTC.

V gene TRBV10-3 combines with J gene TRBJ2-1; no clear D. The V gene lost 0 bases and the J gene lost 2 bases, with 5 bases spanning the gap. The CDR3 totals 14 residues. In germline, CDR1 is ENHRY, CDR2 SYGVKD. CDR3: CAISESYPYNEQFF. CDR3 DNA sequence: TGTGCCATCAGTGAGTCGTATCCCTACAATGAGCAGTTCTTC.

The CDR3 DNA follows: TGTGCCAGCAGCTTAGGGCCTTCTTCCGACAGGGTGAGATACAATGAGCAGTTCTTC. Translating gives CASSLGPSSDRVRYNEQFF. This chain joins TRBV11-2 and TRBJ2-1, with TRBD1 matching over 7 bases. V dropped 1 base and J dropped 4; count of bases not matched to a gene: 16. Germline V gene sequence: CDR1 SGHAT, CDR2 FQNNGV. The CDR3 has 19 amino acids.

The chain carries TRBV28 and TRBJ2-2; 11 bases are shared with TRBD2. V lost 5 bases to trimming and J lost 7 bases; unmatched junction nucleotides: 6. Looked up from germline, CDR1 is MDHEN and CDR2 is SYDVKM. This CDR3 is built from 15 residues. The CDR3 is CASSRLAGNVGELFF. In DNA form, the CDR3 reads TGTGCCAGCAGTCGACTAGCGGGAAACGTCGGGGAGCTGTTTTTT. Variable domain in full (rest from reference TRBV28 and TRBJ2-2): DVKVTQSSRYLVKRTGEKVFLECVQDMDHENMFWYRQDPGLGLRLIYFSYDVKMKEKGDIPEGYSVSREKKERFSLILESASTNQTSMYLCASSRLAGNVGELFFGEGSRLTVL.